This TCR beta chain was recorded in a study of tumor-infiltrating lymphocytes in primary liver carcinoma. The study's findings and limits: Tumor samples exhibited a significantly greater top-250-clone fraction than blood samples (p = 0.039).

The source of the blood RNA was unsorted whole blood, and germline DNA was extracted as well. This CDR3 region has 16 residues. Germline V gives CDR1 SEHNR, CDR2 FQNEAQ (reference sequence). Constant-region priming of about 520 ng total RNA yielded TCR beta cDNA. Nested multiplex PCR, run for three rounds with slightly modified ARM-PCR, yielded TCR beta libraries. The first two PCR rounds used TRBV1-TRBV30 primers with a Cbeta primer, approximately 10 cycles each. TCRdb independently ran MiXCR on the multiplex PCR reads; one entry per CDR3 protein. The sample includes hundreds of thousands of distinct CDR3 sequences, about three fifths seen only once; the top ten take about 17%. Concerning this clonotype itself: No antigen is known for it. At one end the junction does not follow the germline gene, possibly because of a read error.

The rearrangement uses TRBV7-9 and TRBJ2-2, with 10 bases matching TRBD2. This sequence originates from a woman aged 25 to 39 with primary liver carcinoma and hepatitis B virus infection. Sample: peripheral blood. The CDR3 sequence: CASNLGLAGVAGELFF. The CDR3 nucleotides read TGTGCCAGCAACTTAGGGCTAGCGGGAGTTGCCGGGGAGCTGTTTTTT.